The next 28 T cell receptor beta chains were all read from a single sample in a study of response to subunit inactivated influenza vaccine. In TCRdb, the RT-PCR reads were re-called with MiXCR into one record per CDR3 protein. Here the sample spans 500,000 to 600,000 distinct CDR3 sequences, approximately 12% being singletons. Material: PBMCs from blood, obtained on the day of vaccination. All receptors derive from a middle-aged man who received an inactivated influenza vaccine.

This clonotype was detected only a few times. The gene calls are TRBV29-1 and TRBJ2-3; possibly TRBD2 for D (5 bases). Per germline, CDR1 SQVTM and CDR2 ANQGSEA. Trimming took off 0 bases at V and 0 bases at J, with 13 bases between the two ends. This CDR3 has 16 residues. CDR3 protein: CSVEDRQRTSTDTQYF. CDR3 nucleotide sequence: TGCAGCGTTGAAGATCGGCAGAGGACTAGCACAGATACGCAGTATTTT.

The chain uses TRBV6-2 or TRBV6-3 and TRBJ1-1; no definite D call. This CDR3 has 15 amino acids. CDR1 MNHEY and CDR2 SVGEGT come from the germline V gene. V was shortened by 7 bases and J by 3 bases, with 18 bases between the two germline ends. The CDR3 nucleotides are TGTGCCAGCAATACGGCCTCGGGCTGGGACACTGAAGCTTTCTTT. It yields the protein CASNTASGWDTEAFF.

In this sample, this clonotype turned up many times. V gene TRBV12-3 or TRBV12-4 combines with J gene TRBJ2-2; D may be TRBD1 or TRBD2 (5 bases each). V was clipped by 6 bases and J by 6 bases, with 14 bases between them. The CDR3 runs to 14 residues. The CDR3 protein is CASSPGRKAGELFF. The CDR3 DNA reads as TGTGCCAGCAGCCCGGGACGGAAGGCCGGGGAGCTGTTTTTT.

The rearrangement uses TRBV11-2 and TRBJ2-5, with 9 bases lining up with TRBD1. V shed 2 bases, J shed 5 bases, and the junction held 21 bases outside the gene matches. The CDR3 contains 20 residues. Germline loops: CDR1 SGHAT, CDR2 FQNNGV. CDR3 in amino acids: CASSLRAGTGIFYRSETQYF. The CDR3 bases are TGTGCCAGCAGCTTACGAGCTGGGACAGGGATTTTCTATCGGTCGGAGACCCAGTACTTC.

V gene TRBV12-3 or TRBV12-4 combines with J gene TRBJ2-7, with 12 nucleotides matching TRBD2. The CDR3 totals 16 residues. The junction had 11 bases not matched to a gene; V was cut back by 5 bases and J by 6 bases. CDR3 DNA: TGTGCCAGCAGTCATGGACTAGCGGGGCCCACCGGCGAGCAGTACTTC. As protein: CASSHGLAGPTGEQYF.

Regarding this clonotype: The junction differs from germline at one of its ends, possibly a read error. The CDR3 region is CSSSSRNQPQHF. In DNA, the CDR3 is TGTTCCAGCAGTAGTCGAAATCAGCCCCAGCATTTT. The chain uses TRBV6-2 or TRBV6-3 and TRBJ1-5; unclear D gene. The length of the CDR3 is 12 residues. Germline-derived CDR1 and CDR2 are MNHEY and SVGEGT.

The V and J genes are TRBV30 and TRBJ2-3, with 11 positions matching TRBD2. Germline loops: CDR1 GTSNPN, CDR2 SVGIG (reference sequence). This CDR3 contains 15 residues. The V gene end was trimmed by 2 bases and the J gene end by 0 bases; junction bases not matched to a gene: 1. CDR3: CAWSRLAGSTDTQYF. As DNA, the CDR3 is TGTGCCTGGAGTCGACTAGCGGGGAGCACAGATACGCAGTATTTT.

The J gene is TRBJ1-2, the V gene TRBV7-9, with no clear D. The CDR3 runs 8 residues. Germline CDR1 SEHNR, CDR2 FQNEAQ (reference sequence). Trimming pared 2 bases from V and 14 bases from J, leaving 3 bases between. The CDR3 spells CASSLTTF. The CDR3 region has the DNA TGTGCCAGCAGCTTAACAACCTTC.

The chain is built from TRBV6-6 and TRBJ2-1; D might be TRBD2 (6 bases). The CDR3 runs to 13 residues. Germline CDR1 reads MNHNY; CDR2 reads SVGAGI (reference sequence). V was shortened by 6 bases and J by 8 bases, with 14 bases between the two germline ends. Here the CDR3 reads CASSRMAGHEQFF. The CDR3 DNA reads as TGTGCCAGCAGCCGAATGGCGGGGCATGAGCAGTTCTTC.

The V gene is TRBV29-1, the J gene TRBJ2-1, with 7 positions matching TRBD2. This CDR3 spans 14 amino acids. In germline, CDR1 is SQVTM, CDR2 ANQGSEA. Trimming removed 3 bases from V and 2 bases from J; junction bases left unmatched: 4. The CDR3 sequence: CSVESRGAYNEQFF. The DNA of the CDR3 is TGCAGCGTTGAGAGTCGGGGGGCCTACAATGAGCAGTTCTTC.

The chain is built from TRBV3-1 and TRBJ2-7; 7 bases align to TRBD2. The CDR3 has 13 residues. The V gene end was trimmed by 4 bases and the J gene end by 5 bases; junction bases not matched to a gene: 5. The germline V gene encodes CDR1 LGHDT and CDR2 YNNKEL (reference sequence). CDR3 sequence reads: CASSLGGPDEQYF. DNA of the CDR3: TGTGCCAGCAGCCTGGGAGGGCCCGACGAGCAGTACTTC.

This clonotype has a handful of counts. The chain couples TRBV5-1 to TRBJ1-2, with TRBD1 matching 11 bases. The V segment lost 4 bases and the J segment 4 bases; nucleotides outside the gene matches: 3. CDR3 length: 14 residues. CDR1 and CDR2 from the germline V gene are SGHRS and YFSETQ. The CDR3 region has the DNA TGCGCCAGCAGCGCAGGGACAGGGGGCTATGGCTACACCTTC. It specifies CASSAGTGGYGYTF.

The J gene is TRBJ2-1, the V gene TRBV7-3; 9 bases are a match to TRBD1. Germline values: CDR1 SGHTA, CDR2 FQGTGA. Unmatched junction bases numbered 3, after V lost 2 bases and J lost 4 bases. This CDR3 region has 15 residues. CDR3 in amino acids: CASSLRQGGYNEQFF. The DNA for the CDR3 is TGTGCCAGCAGCTTACGACAGGGGGGTTACAATGAGCAGTTCTTC.

CDR3: CASSYSSLGVGEKLFF. The CDR3 bases are TGTGCCAGCAGTTACTCGAGTTTGGGGGTGGGTGAAAAACTGTTTTTT. The genes are TRBV6-5 and TRBJ1-4; D might be TRBD1 (5 bases). The CDR3 runs 16 residues. Germline V gene lookup returns CDR1 MNHEY and CDR2 SVGAGI. The V end was cut by 0 bases, the J end by 7 bases, with 15 bases between.

This clonotype was seen a few times. V and J are TRBV6-2 or TRBV6-3 and TRBJ2-2; 9 bases line up with TRBD2. The length of the CDR3 is 17 residues. V lost 6 bases, J lost 4 bases, and 12 bases stayed unmatched. In germline, CDR1 is MNHEY, CDR2 SVGEGT. Here the CDR3 DNA reads TGTGCCAGCAGGCCTACGGGACTAGCCGGTTTCACCGGGGAGCTGTTTTTT. Translated: CASRPTGLAGFTGELFF.

This clonotype showed up just a few times. The rearrangement links TRBV7-8 to TRBJ2-3; TRBD2 matches at 10 bases. The length of the CDR3 is 14 residues. CDR1 and CDR2 from the germline V gene are SGHVS and FQNEAQ. V shed 6 bases, J shed 4 bases, and the junction held 4 bases outside the gene matches. This chain's CDR3 is CASSKGTSADTQYF. CDR3 DNA: TGTGCCAGCAGTAAGGGGACTAGCGCAGATACGCAGTATTTT.

In its sample, this clonotype was seen a few times. The chain combines TRBV20-1 with TRBJ2-1; 10 bases map to TRBD2. This CDR3 has 15 residues. The germline gives CDR1 DFQATT, CDR2 SNEGSKA (reference sequence). The J segment lost 9 bases and the V segment lost 6 bases, leaving 14 bases of the junction unmatched. In DNA form, the CDR3 reads TGCAGTGCCCGCAGCGGGGGGGCCCTGGTTGGTGAGCAGTTCTTC. Amino acids: CSARSGGALVGEQFF.

This clonotype was found many times. This chain uses TRBV12-3 or TRBV12-4 with TRBJ1-2; D gene unclear. This CDR3 comprises 13 residues. V lost 5 bases and J 0 bases, leaving 7 bases between the germline ends. CDR3 region: CASSQVANYGYTF. The CDR3 coding sequence is TGTGCCAGCAGTCAGGTAGCTAACTATGGCTACACCTTC.

There are a few counts of this clonotype. The CDR3 DNA follows: TGTGCCAGCAGTTATCACCTTAGCGGGAACACAGATACGCAGTATTTT. Its protein product is CASSYHLSGNTDTQYF. V and J are TRBV6-2 or TRBV6-3 and TRBJ2-3; 8 nucleotides line up with TRBD2. The CDR3 covers 16 residues. V dropped 3 bases and J dropped 2; count of bases not matched to a gene: 7. Per germline, CDR1 MNHEY and CDR2 SVGEGT.

V and J are TRBV12-3 or TRBV12-4 and TRBJ2-5, with 12 bases identical to TRBD2. There are 15 residues in the CDR3. V dropped 5 bases and J dropped 9; count of bases not matched to a gene: 10. In DNA form, the CDR3 reads TGTGCCAGCAGTGTGACTAGCGGGGGCGGGGGGGCCCAGTACTTC. Its translation: CASSVTSGGGGAQYF.

The chain recombines TRBV18 with TRBJ1-1, with TRBD1 as a possible D gene (5 bases). The CDR3 contains 13 residues. V was shortened by 5 bases and J by 1 base, with 8 bases between the two germline ends. The V gene's germline CDR1 is KGHSH and CDR2 LQKENI. In DNA, the CDR3 is TGTGCCAGCTCATCGACAGAGAACACTGAAGCTTTCTTT. Its protein product is CASSSTENTEAFF.

The J gene is TRBJ2-7, the V gene TRBV27; a weak D match, TRBD1 (7 bases). CDR1 is MNHEY, CDR2 SMNVEV, per germline (reference sequence). CDR3 length: 14 amino acids. V was clipped by 7 bases and J by 4 bases, with 17 bases between them. The chain's CDR3 is CASKPAGGYYEQYF. CDR3 DNA sequence: TGTGCCAGCAAACCGGCAGGGGGGTATTACGAGCAGTACTTC.

In regard to this clonotype: A read error may account for a junction end that differs from germline. The rearrangement joins TRBV24-1 to TRBJ2-1; a weak D match, TRBD2 (5 bases). The CDR3 sequence is 15 residues long. Germline CDR1 and CDR2: KGHDR and SFDVKD. The CDR3 loop is CATSVGAGDYGEQFF. CDR3 sequence (DNA): TGTGCCACCAGTGTGGGAGCCGGGGATTATGGTGAGCAGTTTTTC.

This clonotype was counted at least ten times. V and J are TRBV4-3 and TRBJ2-2, with 12 bases that match TRBD2. The junction had 2 bases not matched to a gene; V was cut back by 5 bases and J by 1 base. The CDR3 is 16 residues long. Germline V CDR1 and CDR2: LGHNA, YSLEER. This CDR3 reads CASSATSGGNTGELFF. Here the CDR3 DNA reads TGCGCCAGCAGCGCGACTAGCGGGGGGAACACCGGGGAGCTGTTTTTT.

This clonotype has more than one count but fewer than ten. The V gene is TRBV4-3, the J gene TRBJ1-2, with 7 positions matching TRBD1. This CDR3 has 14 amino acids. The germline gives CDR1 LGHNA, CDR2 YSLEER. Trimming took 6 bases from V and 4 from J; bases not matched to a gene: 8. CDR3 DNA: TGCGCCAGCAGTCGAAGACAGGGACTCTATGGCTACACCTTC. Its translation: CASSRRQGLYGYTF.

The V gene is TRBV27, the J gene TRBJ2-7; D remains ambiguous. V lost 2 bases to trimming and J lost 4 bases, with 12 bases between them. Germline lookup yields CDR1 MNHEY and CDR2 SMNVEV (reference sequence). CDR3 size: 14 residues. CDR3 sequence: CASSLQTSGYEQYF. CDR3 DNA: TGTGCCAGCAGTTTACAAACCTCTGGATACGAGCAGTACTTC.

This clonotype was observed a few times. The chain combines TRBV4-3 with TRBJ2-1, with D perhaps assigned TRBD1 or TRBD2 (5 bases each). The germline V gene has CDR1 LGHNA and CDR2 YSLEER. CDR3 length: 15 residues. The germline V and J ends were trimmed by 4 bases and 3 bases, with 13 bases remaining between them. The DNA for the CDR3 is TGCGCCAGCAGCCGGGTTGGGACCAACTACAATGAGCAGTTCTTC. It yields the protein CASSRVGTNYNEQFF.

This clonotype was seen many times. This chain links TRBV18 with TRBJ2-7; 7 positions agree with TRBD2. Losses at the gene ends were 3 bases for V and 5 bases for J; bases not matched to a gene: 4. This CDR3 contains 13 residues. CDR1 and CDR2 from the germline V gene are KGHSH and LQKENI. This chain's CDR3 is CASSPAGAHEQYF. The CDR3 DNA reads as TGTGCCAGCTCACCGGCGGGAGCCCACGAGCAGTACTTC.